This TCR beta chain was sequenced during a study of identifying expanded T cells in peripheral blood. Study-level results: Differentially abundant clones: roughly 1.2 between replicates, approximately 16 at around 15 days, less than 20 at four. Across healthy donors, higher total template counts meant significantly greater roughly two-week count variance.

Details on this clone: Its specificity is not known.

Germline CDR1 reads SGDLS; CDR2 reads YYNGEE. This CDR3 region has 13 residues. Deletions cut 2 bases from V and 8 bases from J, with 11 bases between. Healthy donors had no documented immune events, such as infections, while sampled. Assay used: immunoSEQ multiplex PCR; TCRdb lists only in-frame clones, some missing. The table includes roughly 100,000 clones, around 88% detected once. Sequences were obtained from blood. The V and J genes are TRBV9 and TRBJ2-1; possibly TRBD2 for D (5 bases). This sequence originates from a person between 18 and 75 years old in good health. DNA of the CDR3: TGTGCCAGCAGCGTTCTAGCTTCTGATGAGCAGTTCTTC. This gives the protein CASSVLASDEQFF.